Shown below are 23 T cell receptor beta chains from a single sample sequenced in a study of metastatic and nonmetastatic thyroid tumors. TCRdb called clones again from the PCR reads with MiXCR. The sample has approximately 16,000 clones; more than 10% are singletons. Thyroid surgery was preceded by no treatment in any patient. Sequenced sample: blood. The receptors originated from a female donor with papillary thyroid cancer or a benign thyroid nodule (not recorded which). Some clones in this sample may be carry-over from other donors' samples.

This clone was observed at least ten times. The chain combines TRBV14 with TRBJ1-6; D gene unclear. Germline loops: CDR1 SGHDN, CDR2 FVKESK. The CDR3 runs to 13 residues. V was shortened by 2 bases and J by 6 bases, with 5 bases between the two germline ends. In nucleotides, the CDR3 is TGTGCCAGCAGCCAACATTTTAATTCACCCCTCCACTTT. Translation gives CASSQHFNSPLHF.

V and J are TRBV5-1 and TRBJ1-5; D remains unclear. Germline assignment: CDR1 SGHRS and CDR2 YFSETQ. The CDR3 is 15 residues long. V lost 2 bases and J lost 1, with 10 bases in between. CDR3 DNA sequence: TGCGCCAGCAGCTTCCCCTCCGAGAGCAATCAGCCCCAGCATTTT. Amino acids: CASSFPSESNQPQHF. Variable domain in full (rest from reference TRBV5-1 and TRBJ1-5): KAGVTQTPRYLIKTRGQQVTLSCSPISGHRSVSWYQQTPGQGLQFLFEYFSETQRNKGNFPGRFSGRQFSNSRSEMNVSTLELGDSALYLCASSFPSESNQPQHFGDGTRLSIL.

This clone occurred many times. The chain recombines TRBV20-1 with TRBJ1-1; 7 nucleotides line up with TRBD1. CDR1 is DFQATT and CDR2 is SNEGSKA in the germline V gene (reference sequence). This CDR3 has 12 amino acids. J was trimmed by 11 bases and V by 0 bases; bases with no gene match: 6. The CDR3 is CSARDPGQTAFF. As DNA, the CDR3 is TGCAGTGCTAGAGACCCGGGACAGACTGCTTTCTTT.

There are many counts of this clone. This rearrangement joins TRBV7-7 to TRBJ2-1, with TRBD1 matching over 12 bases. The V gene end was trimmed by 5 bases and the J gene end by 5 bases; junction bases not matched to a gene: 4. The germline CDR1 and CDR2 sequences are SSHAT and FNYEAQ (reference sequence). The CDR3 totals 15 residues. The CDR3 here is CASSTGTGGHNEQFF. CDR3 bases: TGTGCCAGCAGCACCGGGACAGGGGGCCACAATGAGCAGTTCTTC.

This clone was found a few times. The V call is TRBV6-1, the J call TRBJ2-3; TRBD2 matches at 10 bases. Germline values: CDR1 MNHNS, CDR2 SASEGT. The length of the CDR3 is 15 residues. V gave up 7 bases and J gave up 1 base; unmatched junction bases: 5. CDR3 sequence: CASMQTSGGTDTQYF. CDR3 nucleotide sequence: TGTGCCAGCATGCAAACTAGCGGGGGCACAGATACGCAGTATTTT.

This clone has only a few counts. The chain joins TRBV12-3 or TRBV12-4 to TRBJ1-6; D gene unclear. The CDR3 length is 15 residues. Trimming took 1 base from V and 1 from J, leaving 5 bases between them. The CDR3 is CASSLELSYNSPLHF. DNA of the CDR3: TGTGCCAGCAGTTTAGAACTGTCCTATAATTCACCCCTCCACTTT.

In this sample, this clone turned up many times. This specimen includes other DNA sequences encoding the same CDR3. The chain is built from TRBV2 and TRBJ2-1, with 7 positions matching TRBD1. CDR1 and CDR2 (germline): SNHLY, FYNNEI. The CDR3 runs to 16 residues. With V trimmed by 7 bases and J by 8 bases, 17 bases remained unmatched. The chain's CDR3 is CASTLQEVGGRDEQFF. Here the CDR3 DNA reads TGTGCCAGCACCCTCCAAGAGGTAGGGGGCAGGGATGAGCAGTTCTTC.

This clone was found many times. The rearrangement uses TRBV5-1 and TRBJ1-2, with 8 bases that match TRBD1. The CDR3 contains 17 residues. V was pared by 0 bases and J by 3 bases, with 10 bases of the junction left unmatched. Looked up from germline, CDR1 is SGHRS and CDR2 is YFSETQ. The CDR3 is CASSLGTGSYAYYGYTF. CDR3 nucleotides: TGCGCCAGCAGCTTGGGGACAGGGAGTTATGCGTACTATGGCTACACCTTC.

The genes are TRBV20-1 and TRBJ2-2, with 14 bases that match TRBD2. Germline CDR1 reads DFQATT; CDR2 reads SNEGSKA (reference sequence). With 3 bases clipped from V and 2 bases from J, the junction kept 5 bases outside the gene matches. This CDR3 contains 17 residues. The CDR3 bases are TGCAGTGCTAGGGCGACTAGCGGGAGGGCAAACACCGGGGAGCTGTTTTTT. Amino acid sequence: CSARATSGRANTGELFF.

This clone is classed as medium-sized. The V call is TRBV28, the J call TRBJ1-1; 8 nucleotides agree with TRBD1. V shed 6 bases and J 5 bases; nucleotides not matched to a gene: 5. CDR1 and CDR2 from the germline V gene are MDHEN and SYDVKM. This CDR3 is built from 13 residues. In DNA, the CDR3 is TGTGCCAGCAGGGACAGGGTAATTACTGAAGCTTTCTTT. This sequence encodes CASRDRVITEAFF.

This clone was counted once. One end of the junction fails to match germline, which may point to a read error. The V call is TRBV3-1, the J call TRBJ1-4; D remains unclear. The CDR3 has 16 amino acids. Germline assignment: CDR1 LGHDT and CDR2 YNNKEL (reference sequence). The CDR3 region is CACSQVLFSVSEKLFF. Written as DNA, the CDR3 is TGTGCCTGCAGCCAAGTATTATTCAGTGTATCCGAAAAACTGTTCTTT. The whole variable domain, filled in from reference TRBV3-1 and TRBJ1-4, reads DTAVSQTPKYLVTQMGNDKSIKCEQNLGHDTMYWYKQDSKKFLKIMFSYNNKELIINETVPNRFSPKSPDKAHLNLHINSLELGDSAVYFCACSQVLFSVSEKLFFGSGTQLSVL.

This clone is classed as medium-sized. The CDR3 DNA follows: TGTGCCAGCAGTGAAAACAGGGTCTATGGCTACACCTTC. Its protein is CASSENRVYGYTF. The rearrangement uses TRBV2 and TRBJ1-2; TRBD1 might be the D (6 bases). This CDR3 region has 13 residues. CDR1 is SNHLY, CDR2 FYNNEI, per germline. V was shortened by 2 bases and J by 4 bases, with 8 bases between the two germline ends.

This clone has only one observation. The chain joins TRBV11-3 to TRBJ2-2, with D possibly matching TRBD1 (5 bases). Germline V lookup: CDR1 SGHNT, CDR2 YENEEA. This CDR3 contains 16 residues. V was shortened by 3 bases and J by 3 bases, with 14 bases between the two germline ends. Written as DNA, the CDR3 is TGTGCCAGCAGCTTCGTCATGGGGCAGGACACCGGGGAGCTGTTTTTT. Translating gives CASSFVMGQDTGELFF.

The sample holds many counts of this clone. The chain links TRBV5-1 to TRBJ2-1; D unclear. CDR1 and CDR2 from the germline V gene are SGHRS and YFSETQ. Trimming left V 3 bases short and J 10 bases short, with 8 bases between. This CDR3 comprises 11 residues. The CDR3 sequence: CASSSNREQFF. The CDR3 DNA reads as TGCGCCAGCAGCTCAAACAGAGAGCAGTTCTTC.

The J gene is TRBJ2-2, the V gene TRBV6-4; D is perhaps TRBD1 (6 bases). Per the germline V gene, CDR1 is MRHNA and CDR2 is SNTAGT. The length of the CDR3 is 16 residues. V dropped 2 bases and J dropped 3 bases, with 13 bases sitting between them. CDR3 in DNA: TGTGCCAGCAGTGACGTGTGGACAGTTGACACCGGGGAGCTGTTTTTT. Its translation: CASSDVWTVDTGELFF.

This clone is termed medium-sized. Other DNA sequences in the same sample also yield this CDR3. The chain joins TRBV15 to TRBJ2-7; D might be TRBD2 (5 bases). V gave up 1 base and J gave up 6 bases, with 19 bases separating them. This CDR3 comprises 16 residues. The V gene's germline CDR1 is LNHNV and CDR2 YYDKDF (reference sequence). This CDR3 reads CATSRVSSGRKGEQYF. CDR3 nucleotide sequence: TGTGCCACCAGCAGAGTGTCCAGCGGACGGAAGGGCGAGCAGTACTTC.

This clone was observed at least ten times. An end of the junction does not agree with germline; a read error may underlie this. Additional DNA sequences in this sample encode the identical CDR3. The chain carries TRBV7-7 and TRBJ2-7; 9 positions match TRBD1. The CDR3 runs 13 residues. Germline assignment: CDR1 SSHAT and CDR2 FNYEAQ (reference sequence). The chain's CDR3 is CASSAGTGSEQYF. The CDR3 DNA follows: TGTGCTAGCAGCGCCGGGACAGGGAGCGAGCAGTACTTC.

The V call is TRBV11-2, the J call TRBJ1-1; 9 nucleotides match TRBD1. CDR1 and CDR2 (germline): SGHAT, FQNNGV. V shed 1 base, J shed 11 bases, and the junction held 8 bases outside the gene matches. The CDR3 length is 14 residues. DNA for the CDR3: TGTGCCAGCAGCTTAGTAGTACAGGGGGCTTTGGCTTTCTTT. This encodes CASSLVVQGALAFF.

This clone has more than one count but fewer than ten. The CDR3 is CASSEWGLAGGLEQYF. The DNA of the CDR3 is TGTGCCAGCAGTGAATGGGGACTAGCGGGAGGTTTAGAGCAGTACTTC. The chain couples TRBV6-4 to TRBJ2-7, with 15 nucleotides matching TRBD2. J was trimmed by 7 bases and V by 3 bases; bases with no gene match: 7. CDR3 length: 16 residues. Germline CDR1 and CDR2: MRHNA and SNTAGT.

This clone was detected a few times. A read error is possible here, since a much larger clone lies one base away. The identical CDR3 is also encoded by other nucleotide sequences in the sample. The chain combines TRBV7-6 with TRBJ1-2; possible D gene TRBD1, 5 bases. Germline CDR1 reads SGHVS; CDR2 reads FNYEAQ. CDR3 length equals 12 residues. V lost 3 bases and J 8 bases, leaving 10 bases between the germline ends. CDR3 bases: TGTGCCAGCAGCTTGACAGTGTACGGCTACACCTTC. Translating gives CASSLTVYGYTF. The whole variable domain, filled in from reference TRBV7-6 and TRBJ1-2, reads GAGVSQSPRYKVTKRGQDVALRCDPISGHVSLYWYRQALGQGPEFLTYFNYEAQQDKSGLPNDRFSAERPEGSISTLTIQRTEQRDSAMYRCASSLTVYGYTFGSGTRLTVV.

Many counts were recorded for this clone. The chain couples TRBV28 to TRBJ1-4; D is possibly TRBD1 (5 bases). Germline CDR1 and CDR2: MDHEN and SYDVKM. Between the trimmed V and J ends, which lost 5 bases and 10 bases, there was a span of 20 bases. The CDR3 sequence is 15 residues long. The CDR3 nucleotides read TGTGCCAGCAGTCTGAGACAGCTCAGCGGGGTAAAACTGTTTTTT. It is translated as CASSLRQLSGVKLFF.

The genes are TRBV6-5 and TRBJ2-7; D might be TRBD2 (5 bases). Deletions cut 3 bases from V and 0 bases from J, with 12 bases between. This CDR3 region has 15 residues. Germline V gene data show CDR1 as MNHEY and CDR2 as SVGAGI. CDR3 amino acids: CASSYSSDSSYEQYF. CDR3 nucleotides: TGTGCCAGCAGTTATAGTAGCGATAGCTCCTACGAGCAGTACTTC.

This clone was seen at least ten times. This chain joins TRBV9 and TRBJ2-5, with TRBD2 identical over 7 bases. Trimming took 0 bases from V and 2 from J; bases not matched to a gene: 4. This CDR3 spans 15 amino acids. CDR1 and CDR2 (germline): SGDLS, YYNGEE. CDR3 amino acids: CASSVGPAGQETQYF. The CDR3 DNA is TGTGCCAGCAGCGTAGGTCCAGCGGGACAAGAGACCCAGTACTTC.